Each of the 8 T cell receptor beta chains below was sequenced from the same sample in a study of blood T cells in healthy people across ages. A second PCR of 7 to 11 cycles used a sample-barcoded 5' primer and a J-beta primer mix. TCRdb reprocessed the 5' RACE reads with MiXCR, giving one entry per CDR3 protein. Here the sample spans approximately 850,000 distinct CDR3 sequences, about 42% being singletons. Sequenced input: blood. These receptors all come from a man between 60 and 75 years old in good health.

The chain carries TRBV29-1 and TRBJ2-5; TRBD1 matches at 7 bases. The CDR3 sequence is 15 residues long. CDR1 and CDR2 from the germline V gene are SQVTM and ANQGSEA. The junction had 6 bases not matched to a gene; V was cut back by 2 bases and J by 0 bases. In DNA, the CDR3 is TGCAGCGTTGAAAAGATGGGACAGAACCAAGAGACCCAGTACTTC. As protein: CSVEKMGQNQETQYF.

The V and J genes are TRBV27 and TRBJ1-5; 7 bases map to TRBD1. There are 14 residues in the CDR3. Per the germline V gene, CDR1 is MNHEY and CDR2 is SMNVEV (reference sequence). The ends lost 8 bases at V and 6 bases at J; junction bases unmatched: 10. This chain's CDR3 is CASSDRAGGQPQHF. The CDR3, as DNA: TGTGCCAGCTCGGATAGGGCAGGGGGTCAGCCCCAGCATTTT.

Notes on this clonotype: Being one base from a much bigger clone, this may be a read error. The genes are TRBV29-1 and TRBJ2-1; 9 bases align to TRBD2. Per germline, CDR1 SQVTM and CDR2 ANQGSEA. There are 16 residues in the CDR3. The ends lost 4 bases at V and 9 bases at J; junction bases unmatched: 16. The CDR3 nucleotides are TGCAGCGTTGTGGGACTAGCTTCCCCTACAGCTGGTGAGCAGTTCTTC. Its protein is CSVVGLASPTAGEQFF.

The chain carries TRBV4-1 and TRBJ2-3; 9 positions match TRBD1. The germline CDR1 and CDR2 sequences are MGHRA and YSYEKL. The trim removed 0 bases at V and 4 bases at J, leaving 11 bases unmatched. CDR3 length: 18 amino acids. The CDR3 DNA follows: TGCGCCAGCAGCCAAGAAGATGGACAGGGGTGGTTGTCAGATACGCAGTATTTT. It codes for CASSQEDGQGWLSDTQYF.

This clonotype was recorded a few times. The genes are TRBV27 and TRBJ2-5; perhaps TRBD2 as D (5 bases). The CDR3 runs 16 residues. V lost 5 bases and J 5 bases, leaving 21 bases between the germline ends. CDR1 MNHEY and CDR2 SMNVEV come from the germline V gene (reference sequence). CDR3 region: CASSQRITRSEETQYF. The CDR3 region has the DNA TGTGCCAGCAGTCAGCGGATAACTAGATCCGAGGAGACCCAGTACTTC.

The V call is TRBV7-9, the J call TRBJ2-1; 8 positions match TRBD2. CDR1 and CDR2 (germline): SEHNR, FQNEAQ (reference sequence). V dropped 5 bases and J dropped 12; count of bases not matched to a gene: 6. There are 12 residues in the CDR3. The CDR3 nucleotides are TGTGCCAGCAGCCCGGACGGGGGGGGGCAGTTCTTC. Translated, it gives CASSPDGGGQFF.

In this sample, this clonotype turned up a few times. DNA for the CDR3: TGCGCCAGCAGCCAAGGGTTTGACGGGCCCACAGATACGCAGTATTTT. It specifies CASSQGFDGPTDTQYF. The chain joins TRBV4-1 to TRBJ2-3; D ambiguous. The V end was cut by 1 base, the J end by 2 bases, with 13 bases between. Germline CDR1 is MGHRA and CDR2 is YSYEKL. This CDR3 has 16 residues.

This chain uses TRBV18 with TRBJ2-7; D unclear. The germline V and J ends were trimmed by 8 bases and 3 bases, with 14 bases remaining between them. Per the germline V gene, CDR1 is KGHSH and CDR2 is LQKENI. This CDR3 has 13 amino acids. The DNA for the CDR3 is TGTGCCAGCAGCCCACCCGACAACTACGAGCAGTACTTC. Translated, it gives CASSPPDNYEQYF.